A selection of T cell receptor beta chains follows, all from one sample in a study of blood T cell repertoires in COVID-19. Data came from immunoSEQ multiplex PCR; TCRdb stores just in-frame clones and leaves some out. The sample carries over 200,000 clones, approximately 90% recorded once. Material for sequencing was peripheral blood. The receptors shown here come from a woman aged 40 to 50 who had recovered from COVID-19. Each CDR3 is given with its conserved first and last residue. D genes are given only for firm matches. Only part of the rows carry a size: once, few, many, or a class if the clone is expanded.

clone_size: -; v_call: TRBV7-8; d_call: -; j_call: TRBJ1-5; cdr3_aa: CASSLVGRGGGQPQHF; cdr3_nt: TGTGCCAGCAGCTTAGTCGGCCGCGGAGGAGGTCAGCCCCAGCATTTT
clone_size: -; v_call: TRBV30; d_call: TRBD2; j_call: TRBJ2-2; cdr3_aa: CASTRASGNTGELFF; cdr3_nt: TGTGCCTCGACCCGGGCTAGCGGAAACACCGGGGAGCTGTTTTTT
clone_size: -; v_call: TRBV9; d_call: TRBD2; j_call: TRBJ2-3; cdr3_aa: CASSGLAGGLDTQYF; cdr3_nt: TGTGCCAGCAGCGGACTAGCGGGAGGTTTAGATACGCAGTATTTT
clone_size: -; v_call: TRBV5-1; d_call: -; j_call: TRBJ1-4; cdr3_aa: CASSWGQGPNEKLFF; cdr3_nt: TGCGCCAGCAGTTGGGGGCAGGGTCCTAATGAAAAACTGTTTTTT
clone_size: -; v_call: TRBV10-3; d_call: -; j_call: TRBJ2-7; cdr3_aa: CAITDNYEQYF; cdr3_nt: TGTGCCATCACAGACAACTACGAGCAGTACTTC
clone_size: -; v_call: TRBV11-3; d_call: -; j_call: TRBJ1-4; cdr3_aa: CASSLDQIEKLFF; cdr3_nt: TGTGCCAGCAGCTTAGACCAGATTGAAAAACTGTTTTTT
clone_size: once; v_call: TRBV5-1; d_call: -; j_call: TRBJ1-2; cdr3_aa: CASSWEGTNYGYTF; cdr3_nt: TGCGCCAGCAGCTGGGAGGGGACTAACTATGGCTACACCTTC
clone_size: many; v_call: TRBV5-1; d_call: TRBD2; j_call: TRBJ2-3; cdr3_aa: CASSLGGGADTQYF; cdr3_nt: TGCGCCAGCAGTCTGGGCGGGGGGGCAGATACGCAGTATTTT
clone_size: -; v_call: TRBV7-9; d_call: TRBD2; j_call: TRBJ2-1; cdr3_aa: CASSLGAGVRDNEQFF; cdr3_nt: TGTGCCAGCAGCTTAGGTGCGGGAGTAAGGGACAATGAGCAGTTCTTC
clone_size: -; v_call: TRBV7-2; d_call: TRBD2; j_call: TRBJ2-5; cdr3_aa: CASSLGLAGAKTQYF; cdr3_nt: TGTGCCAGCAGCTTAGGACTAGCGGGGGCAAAGACCCAGTACTTC
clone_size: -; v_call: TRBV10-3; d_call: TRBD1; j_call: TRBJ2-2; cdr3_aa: CAIQGTGLTGELFF; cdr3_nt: TGTGCCATCCAGGGGACAGGGCTCACCGGGGAGCTGTTTTTT
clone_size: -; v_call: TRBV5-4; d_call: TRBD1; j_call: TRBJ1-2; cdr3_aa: CASSPWGQGSRKKGYTF; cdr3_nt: TGTGCCAGCAGCCCGTGGGGACAGGGGAGCCGAAAAAAGGGCTACACCTTC
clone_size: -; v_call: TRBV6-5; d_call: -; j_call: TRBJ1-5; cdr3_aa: CATLDSRNQPQHF; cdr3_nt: TGTGCCACCCTGGACAGCCGCAATCAGCCCCAGCATTTT
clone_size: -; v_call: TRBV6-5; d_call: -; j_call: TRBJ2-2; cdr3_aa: CASSVNTGELFF; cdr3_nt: TGTGCCAGCAGCGTTAACACCGGGGAGCTGTTTTTT
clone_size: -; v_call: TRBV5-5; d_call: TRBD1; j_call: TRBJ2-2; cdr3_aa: CASSRTGGANTGELFF; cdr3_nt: TGTGCCAGCAGCAGGACAGGGGGCGCGAACACCGGGGAGCTGTTTTTT
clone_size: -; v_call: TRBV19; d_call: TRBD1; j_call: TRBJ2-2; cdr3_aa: CASSFGQGANTGELFF; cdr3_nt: TGTGCCAGTAGCTTTGGACAGGGGGCGAACACCGGGGAGCTGTTTTTT
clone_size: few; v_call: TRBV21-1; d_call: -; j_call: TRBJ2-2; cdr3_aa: CASSPRQGLGTGELFF; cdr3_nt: TGTGCCAGCAGCCCCCGACAGGGGTTGGGCACCGGGGAGCTGTTTTTT
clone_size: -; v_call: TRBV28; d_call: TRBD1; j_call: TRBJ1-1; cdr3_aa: CASRPPGQGVQTEAFF; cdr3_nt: TGTGCCAGCAGGCCACCGGGACAGGGAGTTCAGACTGAAGCTTTCTTT
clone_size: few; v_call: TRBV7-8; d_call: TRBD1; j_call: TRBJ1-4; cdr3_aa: CASSSKPGTGGEKLFF; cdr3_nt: TGTGCCAGCAGCTCAAAACCCGGGACAGGGGGTGAAAAACTGTTTTTT
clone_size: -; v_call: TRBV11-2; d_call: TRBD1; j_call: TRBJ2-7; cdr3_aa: CASSLVGQGAKRYEQYF; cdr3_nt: TGTGCCAGCAGCTTAGTGGGACAGGGGGCTAAGCGGTACGAGCAGTACTTC
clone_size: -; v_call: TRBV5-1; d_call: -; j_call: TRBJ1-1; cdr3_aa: CASSFRDTNTEAFF; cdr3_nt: TGCGCCAGCAGCTTCCGGGACACCAACACTGAAGCTTTCTTT
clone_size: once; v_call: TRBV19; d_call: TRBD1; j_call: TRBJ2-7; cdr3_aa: CASSRGTVDPYEQYF; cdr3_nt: TGTGCCAGTAGTAGAGGGACAGTGGACCCCTACGAGCAGTACTTC
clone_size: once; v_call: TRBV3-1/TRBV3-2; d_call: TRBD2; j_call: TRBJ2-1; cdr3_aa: CASSQPLAGGPGGVYNEQFF; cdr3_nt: TGTGCCAGCAGCCAACCTCTAGCGGGAGGGCCCGGGGGGGTATACAATGAGCAGTTCTTC
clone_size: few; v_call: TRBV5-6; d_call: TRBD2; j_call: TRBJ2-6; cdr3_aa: CASSLASSGPSGANVLTF; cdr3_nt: TGTGCCAGCAGCTTGGCGAGTAGCGGGCCCTCTGGGGCCAACGTCCTGACTTTC
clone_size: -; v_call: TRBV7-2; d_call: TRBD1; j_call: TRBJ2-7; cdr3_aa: CASSPRGRGPYEQYF; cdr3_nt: TGTGCCAGCAGCCCCCGTGGCAGGGGGCCTTACGAGCAGTACTTC
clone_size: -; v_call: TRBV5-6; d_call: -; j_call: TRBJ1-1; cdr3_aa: CASSLGRLNTEAFF; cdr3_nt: TGTGCCAGCAGCTTGGGCAGATTGAACACTGAAGCTTTCTTT
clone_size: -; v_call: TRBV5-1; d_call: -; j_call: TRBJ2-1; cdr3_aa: CASSLSGSGYNEQFF; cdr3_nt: TGCGCCAGCAGCTTGTCGGGGAGTGGGTACAATGAGCAGTTCTTC
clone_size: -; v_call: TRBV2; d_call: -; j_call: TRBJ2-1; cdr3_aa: CASSRRRENNEQFF; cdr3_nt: TGTGCCAGCAGCCGCAGGAGGGAGAACAATGAGCAGTTCTTC
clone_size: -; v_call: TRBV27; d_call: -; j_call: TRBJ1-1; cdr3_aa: CASTNWAGLNTEAFF; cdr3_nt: TGTGCCAGCACCAATTGGGCGGGCCTGAACACTGAAGCTTTCTTT
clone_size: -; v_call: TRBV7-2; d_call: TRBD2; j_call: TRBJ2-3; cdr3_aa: CASSLRTSGRVDTQYF; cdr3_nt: TGTGCCAGCAGCCTACGGACTAGCGGGAGGGTAGATACGCAGTATTTT
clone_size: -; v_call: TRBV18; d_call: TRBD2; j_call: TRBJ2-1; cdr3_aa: CASSAGAMVEQFF; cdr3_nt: TGTGCCAGCTCGGCGGGAGCTATGGTTGAGCAGTTCTTC
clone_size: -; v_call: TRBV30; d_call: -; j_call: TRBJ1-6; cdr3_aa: CAWSVGGWNSPLHF; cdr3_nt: TGTGCCTGGAGTGTGGGGGGTTGGAATTCACCCCTCCACTTT
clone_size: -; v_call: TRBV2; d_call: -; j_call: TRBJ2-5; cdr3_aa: CASSEGGAGALETQYF; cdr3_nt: TGTGCCAGCAGTGAAGGTGGGGCAGGGGCTTTGGAGACCCAGTACTTC
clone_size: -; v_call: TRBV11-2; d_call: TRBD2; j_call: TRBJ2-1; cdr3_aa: CASSLAGGVEQFF; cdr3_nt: TGTGCCAGCAGCTTAGCGGGAGGTGTTGAGCAGTTCTTC
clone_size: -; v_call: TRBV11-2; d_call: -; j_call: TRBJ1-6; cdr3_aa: CASNLGSSYNSPLHF; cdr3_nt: TGTGCCAGCAACCTCGGGAGCTCCTATAATTCACCCCTCCACTTT
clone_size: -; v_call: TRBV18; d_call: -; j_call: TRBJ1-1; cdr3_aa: CASSPSLGATEAFF; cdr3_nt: TGTGCCAGCTCACCATCCCTTGGGGCCACTGAAGCTTTCTTT
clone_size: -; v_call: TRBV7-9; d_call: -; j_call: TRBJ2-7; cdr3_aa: CASSLAGAWYEQYF; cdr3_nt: TGTGCCAGCAGCCTGGCGGGGGCTTGGTACGAGCAGTACTTC
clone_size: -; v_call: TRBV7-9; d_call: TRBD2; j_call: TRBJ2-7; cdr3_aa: CASSSSGFSYEQYF; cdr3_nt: TGTGCCAGCAGCTCTAGCGGGTTCTCCTACGAGCAGTACTTC
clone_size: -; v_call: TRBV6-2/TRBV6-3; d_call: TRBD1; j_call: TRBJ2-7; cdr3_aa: CASSPDRASTRQYF; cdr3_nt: TGTGCCAGCAGCCCTGACAGGGCCTCTACGAGGCAGTACTTC
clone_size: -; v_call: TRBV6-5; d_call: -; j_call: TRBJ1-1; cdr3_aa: CASSYFSGKNTEAFF; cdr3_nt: TGTGCCAGCAGTTACTTCTCAGGGAAGAACACTGAAGCTTTCTTT
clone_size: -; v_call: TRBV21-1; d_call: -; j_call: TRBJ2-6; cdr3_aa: CATAGGAPGAGASGANVLTF; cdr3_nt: TGTGCCACCGCGGGAGGGGCACCCGGGGCGGGAGCCTCTGGGGCCAACGTCCTGACTTTC
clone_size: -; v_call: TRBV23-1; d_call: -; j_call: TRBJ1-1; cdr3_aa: CASSPREQSLGAFF; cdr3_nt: TGCGCCAGCAGTCCCCGGGAACAGTCTTTGGGAGCTTTCTTT
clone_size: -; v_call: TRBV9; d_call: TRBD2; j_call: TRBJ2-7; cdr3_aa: CASSPSGNEDYEQYF; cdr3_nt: TGTGCCAGCAGCCCTAGCGGGAATGAAGACTACGAGCAGTACTTC